These T cell receptor beta chains were read from a single sample in a study of T cells after yellow fever vaccination. TCRdb redid the calling of the 5' RACE reads with MiXCR, one entry per CDR3 protein. The table records roughly 340,000 distinct CDR3 sequences, 8.7% of them present only once. Sequenced here: PBMCs, sampled on the day of the first yellow fever vaccination. These receptors were obtained from a man younger than 35 who received the YFV17D yellow fever vaccine. CDR3s include the opening cysteine and the closing phenylalanine or tryptophan. A D gene is named only where the DNA matches it firmly. For some rows the clone size is stated as once, few or many, or as a class when expanded; others skip it.

abundance	d_gene	v_gene	j_gene	len	CDR3nt	CDR3aa
few	-	TRBV18	TRBJ1-2	15	TGTGCCAGCTCACCCCCCCGGGGGGTAGGGTATGGCTACACCTTC	CASSPPRGVGYGYTF
few	TRBD2	TRBV7-2	TRBJ2-7	15	TGTGCCAGCAGCCCCAGCGGGGGAAGTGCCTACGAGCAGTACTTC	CASSPSGGSAYEQYF
-	-	TRBV25-1	TRBJ1-1	10	TGTGCCAGCAGTGAAACTGAAGCTTTCTTT	CASSETEAFF
-	-	TRBV6-5	TRBJ2-7	14	TGTGCCAGCAGTTACGCCGGGGATTCCGCCGAGCAGTACTTC	CASSYAGDSAEQYF
-	-	TRBV18	TRBJ1-1	15	TGTGCCAGCTCACCAGGGTACTGGGGAGAGACTGAAGCTTTCTTT	CASSPGYWGETEAFF
few	-	TRBV5-6	TRBJ1-2	11	TGTGCCAGCAAGAGTGGCAGCTACTACACCTTC	CASKSGSYYTF
-	-	TRBV11-2	TRBJ2-7	13	TGTGCCAGCAGCGTCGGAAGGGGGTACGAGCAGTACTTC	CASSVGRGYEQYF
-	TRBD1	TRBV4-3	TRBJ2-3	16	TGCGCCAGCAGCCAAGAATTCACAGGGGCGGCAGATACGCAGTATTTT	CASSQEFTGAADTQYF
-	TRBD2	TRBV12-3/TRBV12-4	TRBJ2-5	15	TGTGCCAGCAGTTTATACGCGGGGGGGCAAGAGACCCAGTACTTC	CASSLYAGGQETQYF
-	-	TRBV4-3	TRBJ2-6	19	TGCGCCAGCAGCCAAGACCCCGTCAGGGCCACCTCTGGGGCCAACGTCCTGACTTTC	CASSQDPVRATSGANVLTF
few	-	TRBV7-9	TRBJ2-7	14	TGTGCCAGCAGCTTAGTTGTAGGGGTGTCCGAGCAGTACTTC	CASSLVVGVSEQYF
-	TRBD1	TRBV7-9	TRBJ1-1	16	TGTGCCAGCAGCTTACCCAGGGGGCTTGGAAGGACTGAAGCTTTCTTT	CASSLPRGLGRTEAFF
many	TRBD1	TRBV7-9	TRBJ2-5	14	TGTGCCAGCAGCTTACGGGGACAGGAAGAGACCCAGTACTTC	CASSLRGQEETQYF
-	-	TRBV12-3/TRBV12-4	TRBJ2-1	15	TGTGCCAGCAGCCCGTGGTCGAGCTCCTACAATGAGCAGTTCTTC	CASSPWSSSYNEQFF
many	-	TRBV4-3	TRBJ1-2	15	TGCGCCAGCAGCCAAGTGGGGGGTATCAACTATGGCTACACCTTC	CASSQVGGINYGYTF
-	-	TRBV7-2	TRBJ1-1	14	TGTGCCAGCATCCTCCGGCGCGGGGGCACTGAAGCTTTCTTT	CASILRRGGTEAFF
-	-	TRBV29-1	TRBJ2-5	13	TGCAGCGTTGTAGCTCTAGGTTCGGATGCCCAGTACTTC	CSVVALGSDAQYF
-	-	TRBV20-1	TRBJ1-1	15	TGCAGTGCTAGAGATCCTGCGGGCGGCCGATCTGAAGCTTTCTTT	CSARDPAGGRSEAFF
-	TRBD2	TRBV30	TRBJ2-7	15	TGTGCCTGGAGTCCATGGGGACTATCTCACTACGAGCAGTACTTC	CAWSPWGLSHYEQYF
-	TRBD1	TRBV28	TRBJ2-2	15	TGTGCCAGCAGGCCCGGGACAGTAACCACCGGGGAGCTGTTTTTT	CASRPGTVTTGELFF
many	-	TRBV12-3/TRBV12-4	TRBJ1-1	13	TGTGCCACCATACCGGGGGTGGACACTGAAGCTTTCTTT	CATIPGVDTEAFF
few	-	TRBV27	TRBJ1-3	15	TGTGCCAGCAGTTTAGTGGGGGCTGTTGGAAACACCATATATTTT	CASSLVGAVGNTIYF
few	-	TRBV11-2	TRBJ1-1	16	TGTGCCAGCAGCCTCCATGGGGGGCGAGATGTCACTGAAGCTTTCTTT	CASSLHGGRDVTEAFF
-	-	TRBV5-8	TRBJ2-3	17	TGTGCCAGCAGCTTCTCGGTCGGCGGTGGGATCGCAGATACGCAGTATTTT	CASSFSVGGGIADTQYF
few	TRBD2	TRBV6-1	TRBJ2-1	17	TGTGCCAGCAGCCCTCCTAGCGGGGGTCCCTCCTACAATGAGCAGTTCTTC	CASSPPSGGPSYNEQFF
-	-	TRBV20-1	TRBJ2-5	12	TGCAGTGCTAGACCTCCGTGGGAGACCCAGTACTTC	CSARPPWETQYF
-	TRBD1	TRBV6-1	TRBJ1-1	14	TGTGCCAGCAGTCGGGACAGCCCTAACACTGAAGCTTTCTTT	CASSRDSPNTEAFF
many	-	TRBV4-1	TRBJ1-1	14	TGCGCCAGCAGCCAAGGTGGCGAGGTCACTGAAGCTTTCTTT	CASSQGGEVTEAFF
many	-	TRBV29-1	TRBJ1-1	14	TGCAGCGTCCGACCGGGACGGCCAAACACTGAAGCTTTCTTT	CSVRPGRPNTEAFF
-	TRBD1	TRBV6-5	TRBJ2-2	16	TGTGCCAGCAGTTACGGGACAGAGTACAACACCGGGGAGCTGTTTTTT	CASSYGTEYNTGELFF
few	TRBD1	TRBV7-6	TRBJ2-7	15	TGTGCCAGCAGCTTGACCGGGACAGGGTCCTACGAGCAGTACTTC	CASSLTGTGSYEQYF
many	-	TRBV4-3	TRBJ1-5	16	TGCGCCAGCAGCCTGGAGGTGGTCGCGGGAAATCAGCCCCAGCATTTT	CASSLEVVAGNQPQHF
many	-	TRBV12-5	TRBJ2-5	13	TGTGCTAGTGGTTTTGGCGATCGAGAGACCCAGTACTTC	CASGFGDRETQYF
few	TRBD1	TRBV7-2	TRBJ2-7	15	TGTGCCAGCAGCTATGACAGGGAAAGCTCCTACGAGCAGTACTTC	CASSYDRESSYEQYF
few	-	TRBV5-1	TRBJ1-3	17	TGCGCCAGCAGCTTGGGCCTGGGGGGGGCTTCTGGAAACACCATATATTTT	CASSLGLGGASGNTIYF
-	-	TRBV7-2	TRBJ2-5	12	TGTGCCAGCACCTTCGGACGGGAGACCCAGTACTTC	CASTFGRETQYF
-	TRBD1	TRBV6-1	TRBJ1-6	16	TGTGCCAGCAGCCGTCCCCGGGACAGCCTTAATTCACCCCTCCACTTT	CASSRPRDSLNSPLHF
-	-	TRBV11-2	TRBJ2-5	15	TGTGCCAGCAGCTTAGTTCTTCCGGGGCTAGAGACCCAGTACTTC	CASSLVLPGLETQYF
few	-	TRBV2	TRBJ1-1	12	TGTGCCAGCAAAGGATCGAACACTGAAGCTTTCTTT	CASKGSNTEAFF
few	-	TRBV3-1	TRBJ2-2	17	TGTGCCAGCAGCCAAGATCGTGGAGTTTTACGGTCCGGGGAGCTGTTTTTT	CASSQDRGVLRSGELFF
few	-	TRBV11-2	TRBJ1-1	15	TGTGCCAGCAGCAGCCTTCGGGGGCAAGGTACTGAAGCTTTCTTT	CASSSLRGQGTEAFF
-	-	TRBV15	TRBJ2-4	14	TGTGCCACCAGCAGATCTGTAGCCAAAAACATTCAGTACTTC	CATSRSVAKNIQYF
-	-	TRBV20-1	TRBJ2-7	11	TGCAGTGGGGCTAGCGTCTACGAGCAGTACTTC	CSGASVYEQYF
-	-	TRBV27	TRBJ2-2	15	TGTGCCAGCAGTTTCGGCAGGGGGAACACCGGGGAGCTGTTTTTT	CASSFGRGNTGELFF
-	-	TRBV7-9	TRBJ2-7	15	TGTGCCAGCAGCTTACAACAGGCAGCCGCCTACGAGCAGTACTTC	CASSLQQAAAYEQYF
-	-	TRBV27	TRBJ2-5	11	TGTGCCAGCATGTTTATGGAGACCCAGTACTTC	CASMFMETQYF
few	-	TRBV20-1	TRBJ2-6	12	TGCAGTGGGGTTGACGGGGCCAACGTCCTGACTTTC	CSGVDGANVLTF
many	-	TRBV5-1	TRBJ1-5	15	TGCGCCAGCAGCTCGTCGGGCAGGCCCAATCAGCCCCAGCATTTT	CASSSSGRPNQPQHF
few	TRBD1	TRBV5-1	TRBJ2-1	14	TGCGCCAGCAGCCGCCGGGACAGGGTTGGTGAGCAGTTCTTC	CASSRRDRVGEQFF
-	-	TRBV20-1	TRBJ1-2	14	TGCAGTGCTAGAGATCGGCGGGGAGGGTATGGCTACACCTTC	CSARDRRGGYGYTF
few	-	TRBV12-3/TRBV12-4	TRBJ2-7	12	TGTGCCAGCAGTCGGGGTCTAAGGGAGCAGTACTTC	CASSRGLREQYF
-	-	TRBV14	TRBJ1-6	16	TGTGCCAGCAGCCAACAGTGGGCAGGGCTTGGTTCACCCCTCCACTTT	CASSQQWAGLGSPLHF
many	TRBD1	TRBV12-3/TRBV12-4	TRBJ2-1	14	TGTGCCAGCAGAGCCGGACAGGGAGGCAATGAGCAGTTCTTC	CASRAGQGGNEQFF
few	TRBD1	TRBV6-1	TRBJ2-3	14	TGTGCCACCGGGCGGGACAGGGGCACAGATACGCAGTATTTT	CATGRDRGTDTQYF
many	-	TRBV6-2/TRBV6-3	TRBJ2-3	13	TGTGCCAGCAGTTCCGGACTTACAGATACGCAGTATTTT	CASSSGLTDTQYF